What follows are 16 T cell receptor beta chains derived from one specimen sequenced in a study of Graves' ophthalmopathy and Graves' hyperthyroidism. The authors amplified TCR beta CDR3 regions, and they did so from RNA transcripts for repertoire sequencing. Second-round multiplex PCR came after a first-round RT-PCR that employed HTBI primers. TCRdb recomputed calls from the multiplex PCR reads with MiXCR, one row per CDR3 protein. This sample yields 600,000 to 650,000 distinct CDR3 sequences, of which 22% are seen a single time; approximately 7% belongs to the top ten. The sequencing sample was made of peripheral blood. The receptor source for this set is a woman younger than 30 with stable Graves' hyperthyroidism. Some clones in this sample may be carry-over from other donors' samples.

At least ten counts were recorded for this clonotype. The chain employs TRBV20-1 and TRBJ2-7, with TRBD1 identical over 7 bases. Germline CDR1 reads DFQATT; CDR2 reads SNEGSKA (reference sequence). The CDR3 totals 14 residues. V was pared by 6 bases and J by 3 bases, with 11 bases of the junction left unmatched. Written as DNA, the CDR3 is TGCAGTGCAAGGACAGGAGCGGAAAACTACGAGCAGTACTTC. This encodes CSARTGAENYEQYF.

The chain is built from TRBV3-1 and TRBJ2-7; either TRBD1 or TRBD2 may fit D (5 bases each). Germline V gives CDR1 LGHDT, CDR2 YNNKEL (reference sequence). The CDR3 loop spans 17 amino acids. V dropped 1 base and J dropped 2 bases, with 18 bases sitting between them. This CDR3 is CASSQAIGTAFAYEQYF. The CDR3 region has the DNA TGTGCCAGCAGCCAAGCAATCGGGACGGCTTTTGCCTACGAGCAGTACTTC.

Here the CDR3 DNA reads TGTGCCAGTAGTACTCTCATCGGTACTGAAGCTTTCTTT. Amino acid sequence: CASSTLIGTEAFF. The chain employs TRBV19 and TRBJ1-1; D is undetermined. The CDR3 is 13 amino acids. Trimming took off 4 bases at V and 5 bases at J, with 11 bases between the two ends. Germline V lookup: CDR1 LNHDA, CDR2 SQIVND (reference sequence). The whole variable domain, remainder taken from reference TRBV19 and TRBJ1-1, is DGGITQSPKYLFRKEGQNVTLSCEQNLNHDAMYWYRQDPGQGLRLIYYSQIVNDFQKGDIAEGYSVSREKKESFPLTVTSAQKNPTAFYLCASSTLIGTEAFFGQGTRLTVV.

The rearrangement links TRBV6-1 to TRBJ1-2, with D unresolved. Germline CDR1 MNHNS, CDR2 SASEGT. V was pared by 6 bases and J by 8 bases, with 13 bases between. This CDR3 has 12 residues. The CDR3 coding sequence is TGTGCCAGCAGCCCGGGGTTGGGAGGCTACACCTTC. Translating gives CASSPGLGGYTF.

This clonotype was recorded at least ten times. The rearrangement joins TRBV12-3 or TRBV12-4 to TRBJ2-7; D may be TRBD1 (5 bases). CDR3 length: 14 residues. V was trimmed by 4 bases and J by 0 bases, leaving 10 bases between them. CDR3 nucleotide sequence: TGTGCCAGCAGTTCCACGGACACCTCCTACGAGCAGTACTTC. As protein: CASSSTDTSYEQYF.

This rearrangement joins TRBV29-1 to TRBJ1-5; 7 positions match TRBD1. V shed 7 bases, J shed 1 base, and the junction held 7 bases outside the gene matches. The CDR3 spans 14 residues. Germline V gene sequence: CDR1 SQVTM, CDR2 ANQGSEA. CDR3 in amino acids: CSAATGMSNQPQHF. DNA for the CDR3: TGCAGCGCCGCGACAGGGATGAGCAATCAGCCCCAGCATTTT.

This clonotype was seen ten or more times. This chain links TRBV19 with TRBJ1-1, with 12 nucleotides matching TRBD1. Germline V gives CDR1 LNHDA, CDR2 SQIVND (reference sequence). Losses at the gene ends were 5 bases for V and 5 bases for J; bases not matched to a gene: 3. The CDR3 runs 14 residues. The CDR3 sequence is CASSGTGGTTEAFF. The DNA of the CDR3 is TGTGCCAGTAGTGGGACAGGGGGCACAACTGAAGCTTTCTTT.

V usage is TRBV6-1 and J usage is TRBJ1-1, with D perhaps matching TRBD1 (6 bases). The V and J ends lost 6 bases and 1 base respectively, with 15 bases between them. This CDR3 spans 15 amino acids. The V gene's germline CDR1 is MNHNS and CDR2 SASEGT. The CDR3 DNA sequence: TGTGCCAGCAGACGCTCCGGACAGCAGAACACTGAAGCTTTCTTT. Amino acid sequence: CASRRSGQQNTEAFF.

This clonotype was seen repeatedly, ten times or more. V and J are TRBV25-1 and TRBJ2-5; D possibly corresponds to TRBD1 (5 bases). This CDR3 has 15 amino acids. Germline CDR1 MGHDK, CDR2 SYGVNS. The V and J ends lost 3 bases and 0 bases respectively, with 11 bases between them. In nucleotides, the CDR3 is TGTGCCAGCAGTGATTCAGGGTCTTACCAAGAGACCCAGTACTTC. Residues: CASSDSGSYQETQYF.

This clonotype was counted ten times or more. The chain employs TRBV7-2 and TRBJ1-2, with 9 nucleotides matching TRBD1. Germline CDR1 is SGHTA and CDR2 is FQGNSA. V trimming: 5 bases; J trimming: 4 bases; junction bases outside the gene matches: 2. CDR3 length: 13 amino acids. The CDR3 DNA reads TGTGCCAGCAGCGTGGACAGGGGCTATGGCTACACCTTC. Its translation is CASSVDRGYGYTF.

This sequence joins TRBV28 and TRBJ1-1; possibly TRBD1 for D (5 bases). With 7 bases removed from V and 9 bases from J, the gap between germline ends came to 18 bases. Germline CDR1 reads MDHEN; CDR2 reads SYDVKM. The CDR3 consists of 13 residues. CDR3 amino acids: CASIIAEGRKAFF. In DNA form, the CDR3 reads TGTGCCAGCATCATCGCGGAGGGGAGAAAAGCTTTCTTT.

This clonotype was counted at least ten times. The rearrangement uses TRBV20-1 and TRBJ2-5, with D possibly TRBD2 on 6 matching bases. The germline V gene has CDR1 DFQATT and CDR2 SNEGSKA (reference sequence). V was clipped by 4 bases and J by 5 bases, with 17 bases between them. There are 14 residues in the CDR3. The CDR3 spells CSANTARLGETQYF. In DNA, the CDR3 is TGCAGTGCTAACACTGCCCGACTAGGCGAGACCCAGTACTTC.

This clonotype showed up many times. The rearrangement uses TRBV7-6 and TRBJ2-7; the match to TRBD2 covers 9 bases. The CDR3 covers 15 residues. J lost 6 bases, V lost 2 bases, and 8 bases had no gene match. Germline V gene lookup returns CDR1 SGHVS and CDR2 FNYEAQ. CDR3 sequence (DNA): TGTGCCAGCAGCTTAAGGACTAGCGTCTTGGGCGAGCAGTACTTC. Its translation: CASSLRTSVLGEQYF.

In this sample, this clonotype turned up many times. The chain recombines TRBV29-1 with TRBJ1-2; D uncertain. The CDR3 length is 15 residues. V was cut by 1 base and J by 4 bases, with 16 bases left in between. Per the germline V gene, CDR1 is SQVTM and CDR2 is ANQGSEA. CDR3 sequence reads: CSVEGSPAVPYGYTF. The CDR3 nucleotides read TGCAGCGTTGAAGGTAGTCCCGCCGTACCCTATGGCTACACCTTC.

This chain uses TRBV6-1 with TRBJ2-5; 9 bases agree with TRBD2. V was clipped by 11 bases and J by 5 bases; unmatched bases: 9. Per germline, CDR1 MNHNS and CDR2 SASEGT. The CDR3 spans 13 residues. CDR3 sequence (DNA): TGTGCCTTTGGGACTAGCCGGGGTGAGACCCAGTACTTC. It encodes CAFGTSRGETQYF.

Ten or more counts support this clonotype. The V and J genes are TRBV7-6 and TRBJ2-7, with D perhaps matching TRBD2 (5 bases). Trimming stripped 1 base from V and 2 bases from J, with 9 bases between. The CDR3 is made up of 14 amino acids. Germline CDR1 SGHVS, CDR2 FNYEAQ. CDR3 DNA: TGTGCCAGCAGCTTAGAGGAGGCTACCTACGAGCAGTACTTC. Its translation is CASSLEEATYEQYF.